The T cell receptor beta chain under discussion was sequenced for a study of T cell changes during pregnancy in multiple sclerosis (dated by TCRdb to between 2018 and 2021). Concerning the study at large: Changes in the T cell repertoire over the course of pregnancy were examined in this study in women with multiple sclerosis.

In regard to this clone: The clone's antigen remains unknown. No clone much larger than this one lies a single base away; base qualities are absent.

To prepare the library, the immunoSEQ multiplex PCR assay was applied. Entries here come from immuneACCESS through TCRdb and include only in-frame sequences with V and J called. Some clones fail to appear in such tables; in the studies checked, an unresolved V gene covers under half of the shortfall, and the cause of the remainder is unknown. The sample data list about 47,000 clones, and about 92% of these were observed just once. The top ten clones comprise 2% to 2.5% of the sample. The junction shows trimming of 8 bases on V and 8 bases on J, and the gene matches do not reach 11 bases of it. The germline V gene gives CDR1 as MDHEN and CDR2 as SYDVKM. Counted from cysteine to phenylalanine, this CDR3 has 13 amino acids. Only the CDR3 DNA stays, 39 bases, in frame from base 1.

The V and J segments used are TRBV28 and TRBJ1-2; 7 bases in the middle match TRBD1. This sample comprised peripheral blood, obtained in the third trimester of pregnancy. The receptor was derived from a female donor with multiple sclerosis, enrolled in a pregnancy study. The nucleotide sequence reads TGTGCCAGCTCCACGGGAGGGGGCATAGGCTACACCTTC. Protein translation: CASSTGGGIGYTF.